Listed below are T cell receptor beta chains from one sample, sequenced in a study of T cells in Graves' hyperthyroidism and ophthalmopathy. TCRdb reprocessed the multiplex PCR reads via MiXCR and lists one record per CDR3 protein. The repertoire consists of some 650,000 distinct CDR3 sequences, with approximately 16% occurring once and the leading ten covering roughly 3.5%. Sequencing was performed on blood. The receptors originated from a middle-aged woman with Graves' ophthalmopathy. Each CDR3 is given with its conserved first and last residue. The D gene is left open where the match is weak. Part of the rows lack a size; the others show once, few, many or a class for expanded clones.

>many|TRBJ1-1|-|TRBV5-1
TGCGCCAGCAACGAGGGAACAGGGTGGAACACTGAAGCTTTCTTT
CASNEGTGWNTEAFF
>many|TRBJ1-1|TRBD1|TRBV5-6
TGTGCCAGCAGCTTAACCGGGACAGGAAACACTGAAGCTTTCTTT
CASSLTGTGNTEAFF
>-|TRBJ1-3|-|TRBV28
TGTGCCAGCAGAACTACCACAGCGGCGCTTGGAAACACCATATATTTT
CASRTTTAALGNTIYF
>-|TRBJ1-2|-|TRBV20-1
TGCAGTGCTGGGTCAGGGTTCCTATCTAACTATGGCTACACCTTC
CSAGSGFLSNYGYTF
>many|TRBJ2-1|TRBD1|TRBV27
TGTGCCACAGCGAGACAGGGCTCCTACAATGAGCAGTTCTTC
CATARQGSYNEQFF
>few|TRBJ2-1|-|TRBV4-2
TGTGCCAGCAGCCAAGATTTAGTGGTCCATGAGCAGTTCTTC
CASSQDLVVHEQFF
>many|TRBJ2-5|-|TRBV7-2
TGTGCCAGCAGCCCAGGGTATCGGACGGAGACCCAGTACTTC
CASSPGYRTETQYF
>many|TRBJ2-7|-|TRBV11-2
TGTGCCAGCAGCTTAGGAGAAGACCCCTACGAGCAGTACTTC
CASSLGEDPYEQYF
>many|TRBJ1-3|-|TRBV2
TGTGCCAGCAGTGAAGAAAAGGGGCACGGAAACACCATATATTTT
CASSEEKGHGNTIYF
>many|TRBJ1-1|-|TRBV18
TGTGCCAGCTCACCTCGTGAAGGGATGAACACTGAAGCTTTCTTT
CASSPREGMNTEAFF
>many|TRBJ1-1|-|TRBV12-3/TRBV12-4
TGTGCCAGCAGTTTAAGACAAGTACTTGAAGCTTTCTTT
CASSLRQVLEAFF
>few|TRBJ2-2|TRBD2|TRBV7-3
TGTGCCAGCAGCCCCTCCCTCGTAGCGGGGGAATACGGGGAGCTGTTTTTT
CASSPSLVAGEYGELFF
>-|TRBJ1-6|-|TRBV27
TGTGCCAGCACCCCCGACCGCGGTGGCAATTCACCCCTCCACTTT
CASTPDRGGNSPLHF
>-|TRBJ2-7|TRBD2|TRBV29-1
TGCAGCGTTGAGCCTAGCGGGAGTGACGAGCAGTACTTC
CSVEPSGSDEQYF
>-|TRBJ2-1|TRBD2|TRBV9
TGTGCCAGCAGCGCCCAGACTAGCGGGGATTACAATGAGCAGTTCTTC
CASSAQTSGDYNEQFF
>many|TRBJ1-1|-|TRBV11-2
TGTGCCAGCAGCCCCGGTTACAGGGTTGGCGCTTTCTTT
CASSPGYRVGAFF
>few|TRBJ1-6|TRBD1|TRBV7-2
TGTGCCAGCAGCTCCTCGGGGACAGTCAGAAATTCACCCCTCCACTTT
CASSSSGTVRNSPLHF
>many|TRBJ1-3|-|TRBV3-1
TGTGCCAGCAGCCAGACGAAAGGAAACACCATATATTTT
CASSQTKGNTIYF
>many|TRBJ2-1|-|TRBV5-1
TGCGCCAGCACTAAGGGTACGGCCTACAATGAGCAGTTCTTC
CASTKGTAYNEQFF
>-|TRBJ1-1|-|TRBV20-1
TGCAGTGCTAGAGGTTCGGGGGGGGCTGAAGCTTTCTTT
CSARGSGGAEAFF
>-|TRBJ2-5|TRBD2|TRBV7-7
TGTGCTAGCAGCGTCGGGGGGTACGGGACCCAGTACTTC
CASSVGGYGTQYF
>many|TRBJ2-5|TRBD1|TRBV12-3/TRBV12-4
TGTGCCAGCAGTAATTCCGGGACAGCGCAAGAGACCCAGTACTTC
CASSNSGTAQETQYF
>-|TRBJ2-1|TRBD2|TRBV10-3
TGTGCCACGGGACTAGCGGTGTACAATGAGCAGTTCTTC
CATGLAVYNEQFF
>few|TRBJ2-1|TRBD1|TRBV6-1
TGTGCCAGCAGCGCGGGACAGGATTACAATGAGCAGTTCTTC
CASSAGQDYNEQFF
>few|TRBJ2-7|-|TRBV19
TGTGCCAGTAGTATAATGGACAACTCCTACAAGCAGTACTTC
CASSIMDNSYKQYF
>many|TRBJ2-7|-|TRBV27
TGTGCCAGCACAATAAAAACAGGTAGTTGGTCCTACGAGCAGTACTTC
CASTIKTGSWSYEQYF
>-|TRBJ2-1|TRBD1|TRBV19
TGTGCCAGTAGTTCTTGGACAGGGCCAGAAAATGAGCAGTTCTTC
CASSSWTGPENEQFF
>-|TRBJ2-7|TRBD2|TRBV7-9
TGTGCCAGCACCCCTCTGAGACTAGCGGGAGGCACGATCTCCTACGAGCAGTACTTC
CASTPLRLAGGTISYEQYF
>-|TRBJ2-1|TRBD1|TRBV19
TGTGCCAGTAGTATCCCACAGGGGGTGGGTGAGCAGTTCTTC
CASSIPQGVGEQFF
>few|TRBJ1-1|-|TRBV6-7
TGTGCCAGCACCGGGAACTCGCGGAACACTGAAGCTTTCTTT
CASTGNSRNTEAFF
>-|TRBJ1-1|-|TRBV20-1
TGCGGACCGACAGGGAACACTGAAGCTTTCTTT
CGPTGNTEAFF
>few|TRBJ2-1|TRBD1|TRBV4-1
TGCGCCAGCAGCCAAGAAGATCTGGCAGGGGGCGATGAGCAGTTCTTC
CASSQEDLAGGDEQFF
>many|TRBJ1-1|-|TRBV5-1
TGCGCCAGCCACCAAAACAGGGCGGACACTGAAGCTTTCTTT
CASHQNRADTEAFF
>-|TRBJ2-1|TRBD1|TRBV4-1
TGCGCCAGCAGCCAAGGCCAGAGGGGACAGGGGGCCAAGGATGAGCAGTTCTTC
CASSQGQRGQGAKDEQFF
>-|TRBJ2-2|TRBD1|TRBV5-1
TGCGCCAGCAGCTTGAGGTCTTCGGGGACAGGGTCTAACACCGGGGAGCTGTTTTTT
CASSLRSSGTGSNTGELFF
>-|TRBJ1-5|TRBD1|TRBV20-1
TGCAGTGCTAGGGGGGACAGGGGGCTTCAGCCCCAGCATTTT
CSARGDRGLQPQHF
>-|TRBJ2-1|-|TRBV5-4
TGTGCCAGCAGCTTAGATCTACCAGGGACGGCAAATGAGCAGTTCTTC
CASSLDLPGTANEQFF
>few|TRBJ1-2|-|TRBV2
TGTGCCAGCAGTGCGACTATGAGGGGCTACACCTTC
CASSATMRGYTF
>many|TRBJ2-3|-|TRBV10-3
TGTGCCATCAGTGAGTTAGATGGCAGTGCCACAGATACGCAGTATTTT
CAISELDGSATDTQYF
>many|TRBJ1-1|-|TRBV5-1
TGCGCCAGCAGCTTGGGCCGGGGTCCGACCACTGAAGCTTTCTTT
CASSLGRGPTTEAFF
>many|TRBJ2-2|TRBD2|TRBV5-6
TGTGCCAGCAGCTTGTCCCCAGGACTAGCGGGAAGGTCCGGGGAGCTGTTTTTT
CASSLSPGLAGRSGELFF
>few|TRBJ2-7|TRBD1|TRBV10-3
TGTGCCATCAGTGACCCCGACAGGGGCGGAACCTACGAGCAGTACTTC
CAISDPDRGGTYEQYF
>many|TRBJ2-5|-|TRBV5-6
TGTGCCAGCAGCTTGCACGGGACCCAGTACTTC
CASSLHGTQYF
>-|TRBJ2-2|-|TRBV6-1
TGTGCCAGCAACTTATTCGGGGAGATAAACACCGGGGAGCTGTTTTTT
CASNLFGEINTGELFF
>few|TRBJ2-1|-|TRBV12-3/TRBV12-4
TGTGCCAGCAGTTGGGTCGGGCAGTCAAAGTGGGATGAGCAGTTCTTC
CASSWVGQSKWDEQFF
>-|TRBJ2-7|-|TRBV6-2/TRBV6-3
TGTGCCAGCAAGGAGGGGGACTCCTACGAGCAGTACTTC
CASKEGDSYEQYF
>many|TRBJ2-7|TRBD1|TRBV6-8
TGTGCCAGCAGTCCCCCGGGACAGGGGTCCTACGAGCAGTACTTC
CASSPPGQGSYEQYF
>many|TRBJ1-1|-|TRBV20-1
TGCAGTGCTAGGGCTACGGCGGCGAACACTGAAGCTTTCTTT
CSARATAANTEAFF
>many|TRBJ2-7|TRBD2|TRBV3-1
TGTGCCAGCAGCCAAGATCAGCTAGCGGGAGGCTACGAGCAGTACTTC
CASSQDQLAGGYEQYF
>many|TRBJ2-5|-|TRBV11-2
TGTGCCAGCAGCTCCTGGGAGACCCAGTACTTC
CASSSWETQYF
>-|TRBJ1-2|-|TRBV2
TGTGCCAGCAGCCCGGGGGGCGGGTCCTATGGCTACACCTTC
CASSPGGGSYGYTF
>few|TRBJ1-2|TRBD1|TRBV19
TGTGCCAGTGGAAGGGGGCGCGGCTACACCTTC
CASGRGRGYTF
>-|TRBJ1-1|-|TRBV7-8
TGTGCCAGCAGCCGCCCCACGCGAGAAGCTTTCTTT
CASSRPTREAFF
>-|TRBJ1-6|TRBD1|TRBV19
TGTGCCAGTAGTAATCCCGGACAGGGGAATTCACCCCTCCACTTT
CASSNPGQGNSPLHF
>-|TRBJ2-3|TRBD2|TRBV4-2
TGTGCCAGCAGCCAAGCCACTAGCGGCTTTACGGCAGATACGCAGTATTTT
CASSQATSGFTADTQYF
>many|TRBJ1-1|TRBD1|TRBV5-1
TGCGCCAGCAGCAGGGACAGGGGGACCGGCACTGAAGCTTTCTTT
CASSRDRGTGTEAFF
>many|TRBJ2-7|-|TRBV2
TGTGCCAGCAGTGACCCAGGGTTTGGCGAGCAGTACTTC
CASSDPGFGEQYF
>many|TRBJ2-3|TRBD2|TRBV5-1
TGCGCCAGCAGCTTGGATTTGGCGGGAGGCACAGATACGCAGTATTTT
CASSLDLAGGTDTQYF
>few|TRBJ2-2|-|TRBV10-2
TGCGCCATCAGTGCTGGGGTAAACACCGGGGAGCTGTTTTTT
CAISAGVNTGELFF